This T cell receptor beta chain was sequenced in a study of blood T cell repertoires in COVID-19. Across the whole study: Spain, Italy and the United States supplied samples that represented acute and convalescent COVID-19.

Generated by immunoSEQ multiplex PCR, the TCRdb table keeps only in-frame clones and is missing some. This table has some 120,000 clones, around four fifths appearing once. Per germline, CDR1 SGHNT and CDR2 YYREEE (reference sequence). V gave up 4 bases and J gave up 2 bases; unmatched junction bases: 3. CDR3 length: 13 residues. Sequencing was performed on peripheral blood. The J gene is TRBJ2-7, the V gene TRBV5-4; 7 bases are shared with TRBD1. This TCR was sampled from a man aged 25 to 40 with acute or convalescent COVID-19. CDR3 residues: CASSLTGAYEQYF. Here the CDR3 DNA reads TGTGCCAGCAGCCTTACAGGGGCCTACGAGCAGTACTTC.